The 8 T cell receptor beta chains below were found in one sample sequenced in a study of pediatric ulcerative colitis. TCRdb's table, derived via immunoSEQ multiplex PCR, lists solely in-frame clones and lacks some. This table has 60,000 to 75,000 clones, 77% appearing once. Sequencing was carried out using blood. Receptors were obtained from a boy aged 5-17 years with moderate ulcerative colitis.

This CDR3 is CASSQPLAGGGNEQFF. The DNA of the CDR3 is TGCGCCAGCAGCCAGCCTCTAGCGGGAGGGGGCAATGAGCAGTTCTTC. The chain is built from TRBV4-1 and TRBJ2-1; 12 bases fit TRBD2. The CDR3 runs 16 residues. CDR1 is MGHRA, CDR2 YSYEKL, per germline. Trimming removed 3 bases from V and 6 bases from J; junction bases left unmatched: 6.

The chain employs TRBV29-1 and TRBJ1-1, with 7 bases lining up with TRBD1. Germline V gene lookup returns CDR1 SQVTM and CDR2 ANQGSEA. This CDR3 spans 13 amino acids. V was clipped by 4 bases and J by 0 bases; unmatched bases: 2. DNA of the CDR3: TGCAGCGTTGTGGGACAGATGAACACTGAAGCTTTCTTT. Translation: CSVVGQMNTEAFF.

The chain links TRBV19 to TRBJ1-6; D is unresolved. CDR3 length: 14 residues. The V end lost 8 bases, the J end lost 10 bases, and 18 bases lay between the germline ends. Germline CDR1 reads LNHDA; CDR2 reads SQIVND (reference sequence). CDR3 nucleotide sequence: TGTGCCAGTTCCCCCCTCGGGCCCCAATCACCCCTCCACTTT. Translating gives CASSPLGPQSPLHF.

This sequence joins TRBV29-1 and TRBJ2-1, with a possible D match to TRBD2 (6 bases). V lost 4 bases, J lost 3 bases, and 16 bases lay in between. Germline CDR1 is SQVTM and CDR2 is ANQGSEA. The CDR3 loop spans 15 amino acids. CDR3 in amino acids: CSVGGAAGSYNEQFF. The CDR3 nucleotides read TGCAGCGTTGGGGGAGCAGCGGGCAGCTACAATGAGCAGTTCTTC.

This chain uses TRBV7-9 with TRBJ2-6; D gene ambiguous. This CDR3 spans 15 amino acids. With 3 bases removed from V and 1 base from J, the gap between germline ends came to 7 bases. CDR1 is SEHNR, CDR2 FQNEAQ, per germline (reference sequence). DNA for the CDR3: TGTGCCAGCAGCTTTGGAGTATCTGGGGCCAACGTCCTGACTTTC. This translates into CASSFGVSGANVLTF.

This sequence joins TRBV6-5 and TRBJ1-4; a weak D match, TRBD1 (6 bases). Germline V gene sequence: CDR1 MNHEY, CDR2 SVGAGI. Trimming took 2 bases from V and 7 from J, leaving 11 bases between them. The CDR3 loop spans 14 amino acids. In DNA, the CDR3 is TGTGCCAGCAGTTACCAGGGGAGGTCTGAAAAACTGTTTTTT. Translation: CASSYQGRSEKLFF.

The rearrangement uses TRBV5-4 and TRBJ2-3; possibly TRBD2 for D (6 bases). Trimming took off 3 bases at V and 0 bases at J, with 17 bases between the two ends. The length of the CDR3 is 17 residues. Germline V lookup: CDR1 SGHNT, CDR2 YYREEE (reference sequence). The CDR3 loop reads CASSSPLSGTSTDTQYF. Written as DNA, the CDR3 is TGTGCCAGCAGCTCACCCTTGTCCGGGACTAGCACAGATACGCAGTATTTT.

V gene TRBV13 combines with J gene TRBJ2-7; 9 nucleotides agree with TRBD1. The CDR3 loop spans 16 amino acids. The germline V gene has CDR1 PRHDT and CDR2 FYEKMQ (reference sequence). Unmatched junction bases numbered 8, after V lost 5 bases and J lost 0 bases. CDR3 in amino acids: CASSRDGTGSSYEQYF. The CDR3 coding sequence is TGTGCCAGCAGCCGAGACGGGACAGGGAGCTCCTACGAGCAGTACTTC.